Detailed here is one T cell receptor beta chain. Clones were sequenced by immunoSEQ multiplex PCR, and TCRdb holds only the in-frame ones, with some missing. The sample lists over a million clones, 65% to 75% occurring once. This sample is drawn from a study of shared clonotypes between healthy human individuals. The germline CDR1 and CDR2 sequences are DFQATT and SNEGSKA (reference sequence). CDR3 length: 11 amino acids. V lost 4 bases and J 2 bases, leaving 6 bases between the germline ends. This chain links TRBV20-1 with TRBJ2-7; D remains unclear. Sequenced: memory CD4+ T cells sorted from blood. Subset here: CD45RA-negative fraction. The sequence came from a man between 18 and 29 years old in good health. The CDR3 nucleotides read TGCAGTGCTACACAAGCCTACGAGCAGTACTTC. Its protein product is CSATQAYEQYF.